These T cell receptor beta chains were read from a single sample in a study of cytomegalovirus exposure and HLA in healthy donors. Only in-frame clones appear in the TCRdb table, and some are missing; sequencing was by immunoSEQ multiplex PCR. The sample carries about 170,000 clones, less than 75% recorded once. Sequenced sample: PBMCs. Receptor source: a girl between 10 and 17 years old in good health and CMV-seronegative. Both conserved end residues are trimmed from each CDR3. The D gene is left open where the match is weak.

D | J | V | CDR3
- | - | TRBV27 | ASSFGAGVYEQY
- | TRBJ1-1 | TRBV7-3 | ASSLNAGPSTEAF
- | TRBJ1-2 | TRBV5-1 | ASSAATGNQYGYT
- | TRBJ1-6 | TRBV5-1 | ASSPNNSPLH
- | TRBJ1-4 | TRBV7-9 | ASTSTGIGEKLF
TRBD1 | TRBJ2-2 | TRBV2 | ASSGGAGGQGMSGELF
- | TRBJ1-1 | TRBV5-1 | ASRTVAGDAEAF
- | TRBJ1-2 | TRBV18 | ASSPPSVANYGYT
- | TRBJ2-7 | TRBV16 | ASSQSADRPYEQY
TRBD1 | TRBJ2-3 | TRBV9 | ASSAAGGIVTDTQY